These 31 T cell receptor beta chains were all obtained from the same sample, sequenced in a study of blood T cell repertoires in COVID-19. Produced via immunoSEQ multiplex PCR; TCRdb's table is partial and in-frame only. The data contain fewer than 350,000 clones, around nine tenths of them singletons. The sample comprised PBMCs or T cells enriched from blood (not recorded which). These receptors all stem from a woman aged 60 to 75 in a cohort exposed to, infected with or recovered from COVID-19 (not recorded which).

The V and J genes are TRBV19 and TRBJ1-1; possible D gene TRBD1, 6 bases. The CDR3 runs to 14 residues. Germline CDR1 and CDR2: LNHDA and SQIVND (reference sequence). With 0 bases removed from V and 3 bases from J, the gap between germline ends came to 8 bases. CDR3 protein: CASSIEPGDTEAFF. In nucleotides, the CDR3 is TGTGCCAGTAGTATAGAACCAGGGGACACTGAAGCTTTCTTT.

The CDR3 is CASNASPHIQYF. The CDR3 coding sequence is TGTGCCAGCAACGCTAGCCCGCACATTCAGTACTTC. The V and J genes are TRBV28 and TRBJ2-4; tentative D call: TRBD2 (5 bases). The germline gives CDR1 MDHEN, CDR2 SYDVKM. Trimming shortened V by 7 bases and J by 8 bases, and 12 bases separated the two germline ends. The CDR3 contains 12 residues. The variable domain in full, completed from reference TRBV28 and TRBJ2-4, reads DVKVTQSSRYLVKRTGEKVFLECVQDMDHENMFWYRQDPGLGLRLIYFSYDVKMKEKGDIPEGYSVSREKKERFSLILESASTNQTSMYLCASNASPHIQYFGAGTRLSVL.

The V and J genes are TRBV9 and TRBJ2-7; maybe TRBD1 (6 bases). The ends were cut back, 1 base at V and 4 bases at J, with 15 bases in the middle. The CDR3 totals 15 residues. From germline, CDR1 is SGDLS and CDR2 YYNGEE. The CDR3 region is CASSVSEQGQYEQYF. The CDR3 nucleotides read TGTGCCAGCAGCGTAAGTGAACAGGGACAATACGAGCAGTACTTC.

This sequence joins TRBV28 and TRBJ2-1, with 11 bases aligning to TRBD2. CDR3 length: 16 residues. Germline V lookup: CDR1 MDHEN, CDR2 SYDVKM. V lost 3 bases and J lost 2; bases outside the gene matches: 3. The CDR3 DNA is TGTGCCAGCAGTTTGCTAGCGGGAGGAACCTACAATGAGCAGTTCTTC. Amino acids: CASSLLAGGTYNEQFF.

The rearrangement links TRBV20-1 to TRBJ2-1; D unresolved. This CDR3 region has 10 residues. Germline V gene sequence: CDR1 DFQATT, CDR2 SNEGSKA (reference sequence). V lost 7 bases to trimming and J lost 7 bases, with 8 bases between them. The CDR3 nucleotides are TGCAGTGTATCCGGGAATGAGCAGTTCTTC. Protein product: CSVSGNEQFF.

The gene calls are TRBV10-3 and TRBJ2-7, with TRBD1 matching over 9 bases. Germline trimming cut 9 bases from V and 3 bases from J; bases unmatched to any gene: 6. Germline V gene lookup returns CDR1 ENHRY and CDR2 SYGVKD. The length of the CDR3 is 13 residues. The CDR3 is CAIGTGLNYEQYF. The CDR3 region has the DNA TGTGCCATTGGGACAGGGCTGAACTACGAGCAGTACTTC.

The chain employs TRBV15 and TRBJ2-3; 10 positions match TRBD2. The CDR3 sequence is 15 residues long. The V gene end was trimmed by 5 bases and the J gene end by 4 bases; junction bases not matched to a gene: 6. Germline V gene data show CDR1 as LNHNV and CDR2 as YYDKDF (reference sequence). The CDR3 DNA reads TGTGCCACCAGCGGAAATAGCGGGAGGTCAGATACGCAGTATTTT. Protein product: CATSGNSGRSDTQYF.

This clone was seen a handful of times. V usage is TRBV18 and J usage is TRBJ2-7, with 11 bases aligning to TRBD2. V shed 0 bases, J shed 2 bases, and the junction held 6 bases outside the gene matches. CDR3 length equals 17 residues. Germline CDR1 KGHSH, CDR2 LQKENI. For the CDR3, the DNA is TGTGCCAGCTCACCACCGACCTCTAGCGGGAGGACCTACGAGCAGTACTTC. Its protein product is CASSPPTSSGRTYEQYF.

V and J are TRBV28 and TRBJ2-7; the match to TRBD2 covers 7 bases. V dropped 5 bases and J dropped 3; count of bases not matched to a gene: 10. There are 15 residues in the CDR3. Looked up from germline, CDR1 is MDHEN and CDR2 is SYDVKM. CDR3 in amino acids: CASSGRSAGDYEQYF. The CDR3 nucleotides are TGTGCCAGCAGTGGCCGGAGTGCGGGGGACTACGAGCAGTACTTC.

The chain links TRBV5-6 to TRBJ1-4; D gene uncertain. CDR3 length equals 16 residues. Trimming removed 4 bases at V and 5 bases at J, with 18 bases between. Germline V gene sequence: CDR1 SGHDT, CDR2 YYEEEE. CDR3 amino acids: CASSPGGGFGNEKLFF. For the CDR3, the DNA is TGTGCCAGCAGCCCTGGAGGTGGCTTCGGGAATGAAAAACTGTTTTTT.

The chain employs TRBV6-5 and TRBJ2-3; 15 bases match TRBD2. The CDR3 sequence is 15 residues long. Germline trimming cut 10 bases from V and 6 bases from J; bases unmatched to any gene: 8. Germline V gives CDR1 MNHEY, CDR2 SVGAGI. CDR3 loop: CATRTSGRATDTQYF. The CDR3 coding sequence is TGTGCCACCCGGACTAGCGGGAGGGCCACGGATACGCAGTATTTT.

V usage is TRBV28 and J usage is TRBJ2-1, with TRBD2 identical over 11 bases. Per germline, CDR1 MDHEN and CDR2 SYDVKM. This CDR3 has 15 amino acids. The J segment lost 6 bases and the V segment lost 6 bases, leaving 7 bases of the junction unmatched. The CDR3 sequence is CASRPSGRKGNEQFF. The DNA of the CDR3 is TGTGCCAGCAGACCTAGCGGGAGGAAGGGCAATGAGCAGTTCTTC.

The V gene is TRBV7-9, the J gene TRBJ1-5, with D perhaps matching TRBD1 (6 bases). Germline CDR1 reads SEHNR; CDR2 reads FQNEAQ (reference sequence). Trimming removed 5 bases from V and 5 bases from J, with 19 bases in between. This CDR3 region has 16 residues. The DNA of the CDR3 is TGTGCCAGCAGCACCCACAGGGAAAGCTTTGATCAGCCCCAGCATTTT. Translated: CASSTHRESFDQPQHF. The entire variable domain, with the rest obtained from reference TRBV7-9 and TRBJ1-5, is as follows: DTGVSQNPRHKITKRGQNVTFRCDPISEHNRLYWYRQTLGQGPEFLTYFQNEAQLEKSRLLSDRFSAERPKGSFSTLEIQRTEQGDSAMYLCASSTHRESFDQPQHFGDGTRLSIL.

V is TRBV18 and J is TRBJ1-4; TRBD1 matches 9 bases. J gave up 5 bases and V 8 bases, and 6 bases lay outside the gene matches. There are 14 residues in the CDR3. Germline V gene sequence: CDR1 KGHSH, CDR2 LQKENI. This CDR3 reads CASNEQGANEKLFF. CDR3 sequence (DNA): TGTGCCAGCAACGAACAGGGGGCGAATGAAAAACTGTTTTTT. Together with reference TRBV18 and TRBJ1-4, the CDR3 gives the full variable domain: NAGVMQNPRHLVRRRGQEARLRCSPMKGHSHVYWYRQLPEEGLKFMVYLQKENIIDESGMPKERFSAEFPKEGPSILRIQQVVRGDSAAYFCASNEQGANEKLFFGSGTQLSVL.

The chain carries TRBV10-2 and TRBJ2-7; possible D gene TRBD2, 5 bases. Germline V lookup: CDR1 WSHSY, CDR2 SAAADI. This CDR3 comprises 16 residues. With 2 bases removed from V and 0 bases from J, the gap between germline ends came to 14 bases. The CDR3 DNA reads TGCGCCAGCAGTGAGAGCGGACTCCCGAGCTCCTACGAGCAGTACTTC. It encodes CASSESGLPSSYEQYF.

Worth noting for this clone: Other nucleotide sequences in the sample specify the same CDR3. The rearrangement links TRBV24-1 to TRBJ2-5, with 12 bases fitting TRBD1. The CDR3 is made up of 16 amino acids. V was pared by 4 bases and J by 5 bases, with 7 bases of the junction left unmatched. Germline assignment: CDR1 KGHDR and CDR2 SFDVKD. The CDR3 region is CATSEGDRGRRETQYF. The CDR3 DNA follows: TGTGCCACCAGTGAAGGGGACAGGGGGCGGCGGGAGACCCAGTACTTC.

This chain connects TRBV6-1 to TRBJ1-2, with D unclear. Germline V gives CDR1 MNHNS, CDR2 SASEGT. The V end was cut by 3 bases, the J end by 3 bases, with 14 bases between. The CDR3 sequence is 15 residues long. The CDR3 sequence is CASSETLLGHYGYTF. DNA for the CDR3: TGTGCCAGCAGTGAGACCCTACTAGGACACTATGGCTACACCTTC.

V gene TRBV7-2 combines with J gene TRBJ2-7, with TRBD1 as a possible D gene (6 bases). The CDR3 has 15 residues. Trimming left V 2 bases short and J 0 bases short, with 11 bases between. Germline V lookup: CDR1 SGHTA, CDR2 FQGNSA. The CDR3: CASSLTGSTSYEQYF. The CDR3 DNA reads TGTGCCAGCAGCTTAACAGGGTCCACCTCCTACGAGCAGTACTTC.

The rearrangement joins TRBV4-1 to TRBJ1-2; D perhaps matches TRBD1 (5 bases). The CDR3 is 15 residues long. Per germline, CDR1 MGHRA and CDR2 YSYEKL. Trimming left V 2 bases short and J 5 bases short, with 15 bases between. DNA for the CDR3: TGCGCCAGCAGCCAAATAGGACGGGGGGAGTATGGCTACACCTTC. Amino acids: CASSQIGRGEYGYTF.

This chain links TRBV2 with TRBJ1-6; 7 bases line up with TRBD1. Trimming cost V 4 bases and J 9 bases; bases outside gene matches: 9. Germline assignment: CDR1 SNHLY and CDR2 FYNNEI. The CDR3 extends over 15 amino acids. CDR3 coding DNA: TGTGCCAGCAGTGTAGAGGCAGGGGGAACTTCACCCCTCCACTTT. It codes for CASSVEAGGTSPLHF.

The CDR3 region has the DNA TGTGCCAGCAGTATAGAGCTAAGCTCCTACAATGAGCAGTTCTTC. It specifies CASSIELSSYNEQFF. This chain joins TRBV6-4 and TRBJ2-1; D gene ambiguous. V gave up 5 bases and J gave up 0 bases, with 11 bases separating them. Germline CDR1 is MRHNA and CDR2 is SNTAGT. The CDR3 spans 15 residues.

The V gene is TRBV27, the J gene TRBJ1-3; D is undetermined. CDR1 and CDR2 (germline): MNHEY, SMNVEV (reference sequence). This CDR3 has 16 residues. Trimming left V 6 bases short and J 4 bases short, with 19 bases between. The CDR3 sequence: CASSLGRGFSGNTIYF. The CDR3 nucleotides are TGTGCCAGCAGCCTAGGTAGAGGATTTTCGGGAAACACCATATATTTT.

This clone was seen a few times. The chain combines TRBV9 with TRBJ2-3, with a tentative D call TRBD2 (6 bases). The CDR3 runs to 17 residues. V lost 0 bases and J 2 bases, leaving 16 bases between the germline ends. The germline V gene has CDR1 SGDLS and CDR2 YYNGEE. The CDR3 protein is CASSVAHTSSYTDTQYF. The DNA of the CDR3 is TGTGCCAGCAGCGTAGCCCATACTAGCAGCTACACAGATACGCAGTATTTT.

The chain is built from TRBV27 and TRBJ2-1; no reliable D call. This CDR3 is built from 14 residues. CDR1 and CDR2 (germline): MNHEY, SMNVEV (reference sequence). V lost 2 bases to trimming and J lost 5 bases, with 10 bases between them. The CDR3 loop is CASSLEILNNEQFF. The CDR3 coding sequence is TGTGCCAGCAGTTTAGAGATATTAAACAATGAGCAGTTCTTC.

The V gene is TRBV29-1, the J gene TRBJ1-1, with 8 bases lining up with TRBD1. Trimming removed 7 bases from V and 11 bases from J; junction bases left unmatched: 15. Germline V gene sequence: CDR1 SQVTM, CDR2 ANQGSEA. CDR3 length: 13 residues. The CDR3 protein is CSAPGTGGSRAFF. The CDR3 DNA reads TGCAGCGCCCCCGGGACAGGAGGTTCCAGGGCTTTCTTT.

The chain is built from TRBV16 and TRBJ2-4; 7 nucleotides align to TRBD2. V shed 3 bases and J 7 bases; nucleotides not matched to a gene: 6. Germline V gene data show CDR1 as KGHSY and CDR2 as FQNENV. The CDR3 consists of 14 residues. The CDR3 loop reads CASSHSGVGNIQYF. The CDR3 region has the DNA TGTGCCAGCAGCCACAGCGGGGTAGGGAACATTCAGTACTTC. Full variable domain (outside the CDR3, taken from reference TRBV16 and TRBJ2-4): GEEVAQTPKHLVRGEGQKAKLYCAPIKGHSYVFWYQQVLKNEFKFLISFQNENVFDETGMPKERFSAKCLPNSPCSLEIQATKLEDSAVYFCASSHSGVGNIQYFGAGTRLSVL.

On this clone: At one end, the junction sequence differs from germline, possibly due to a read error. V and J are TRBV6-5 and TRBJ2-6; D possibly corresponds to TRBD1 (6 bases). This CDR3 has 15 amino acids. The germline V gene encodes CDR1 MNHEY and CDR2 SVGAGI. CDR3 amino acids: CASSLGGSGSNVLTF. As DNA, the CDR3 is TGTGCCAGCAGCCTTGGGGGCAGTGGGTCCAACGTCCTGACTTTC.

This chain uses TRBV24-1 with TRBJ2-5; 14 positions agree with TRBD2. The germline V gene has CDR1 KGHDR and CDR2 SFDVKD. The CDR3 is made up of 18 amino acids. V lost 4 bases to trimming and J lost 6 bases; unmatched junction nucleotides: 12. CDR3 residues: CATSDAPTSGRAGKTQYF. The CDR3 bases are TGTGCCACCAGTGACGCCCCGACTAGCGGGAGGGCCGGAAAGACCCAGTACTTC.

This clone was counted once. The chain carries TRBV19 and TRBJ2-1; unclear D gene. The V gene's germline CDR1 is LNHDA and CDR2 SQIVND (reference sequence). The CDR3 covers 13 residues. Deletions cut 3 bases from V and 5 bases from J, with 8 bases between. The CDR3 bases are TGTGCCAGTAGTATCTTGGCGGACAATGAGCAGTTCTTC. It yields the protein CASSILADNEQFF.

The chain has TRBV3-1 (or the pseudogene TRBV3-2) and TRBJ2-4, with D perhaps matching TRBD1 (6 bases). The CDR3 has 20 amino acids. Trimming stripped 0 bases from V and 0 bases from J, with 21 bases between. Per the germline V gene, CDR1 is LGHDT and CDR2 is YNNKEL (reference sequence). CDR3: CASSQDLAGQSKLAKNIQYF. The CDR3 coding sequence is TGTGCCAGCAGCCAAGATCTGGCCGGACAGTCAAAGCTAGCCAAAAACATTCAGTACTTC.

CDR3 DNA: TGTGCCAGCAGCCCTCTAGCGGGAGGATACTACGAGCAGTACTTC. Protein product: CASSPLAGGYYEQYF. The gene calls are TRBV7-9 and TRBJ2-7; 11 positions match TRBD2. Germline values: CDR1 SEHNR, CDR2 FQNEAQ (reference sequence). The CDR3 runs 15 residues. V shed 5 bases and J 3 bases; nucleotides not matched to a gene: 6.